This is a list of T cell receptor beta chains from one sample in a study of beta chain features in type 1 diabetes. Some clones are missing from TCRdb's copy, which holds only in-frame ones; the method was immunoSEQ multiplex PCR. This sample has around 300,000 clones, with about 8.5% found just once. Sequenced sample: central memory CD4+ T cells from blood. These TCRs come from a woman aged 18-29 years in good health. CDR3s include the opening cysteine and the closing phenylalanine or tryptophan. Each record gives: clone size, D gene, V gene, J gene, CDR3 protein, CDR3 DNA. The D gene is left open where the match is weak. Clone size is given for some rows only: seen once, a few or many times, or a class if the clone is expanded.

size: few; D: TRBD1; V: TRBV5-8; J: TRBJ1-1; CDR3: CASSQVGTAEDTEAFF; DNA: TGTGCCAGCAGCCAAGTGGGGACAGCGGAGGACACTGAAGCTTTCTTT
size: few; D: NA; V: TRBV11-2; J: TRBJ1-4; CDR3: CASSLGAGGKLFF; DNA: TGTGCCAGCAGCTTAGGAGCAGGTGGGAAACTGTTTTTT
size: NA; D: TRBD1; V: TRBV2; J: TRBJ2-4; CDR3: CASSAPRGHGNIQYF; DNA: TGTGCCAGCAGTGCCCCCAGGGGGCACGGAAACATTCAGTACTTC
size: few; D: NA; V: TRBV29-1; J: TRBJ2-2; CDR3: CSVVDHIDGELFF; DNA: TGCAGCGTAGTGGACCATATTGACGGGGAGCTGTTTTTT
size: many; D: NA; V: TRBV19; J: TRBJ2-5; CDR3: CASRSGRTVQETQYF; DNA: TGTGCCAGTAGATCAGGGCGAACGGTTCAAGAGACCCAGTACTTC
size: few; D: NA; V: TRBV2; J: TRBJ2-7; CDR3: CASSESSVAAYEQYF; DNA: TGTGCCAGCAGTGAAAGTTCGGTTGCGGCATACGAGCAGTACTTC
size: few; D: TRBD2; V: TRBV7-2; J: TRBJ2-6; CDR3: CASSFSGASSGANVLTF; DNA: TGTGCCAGCAGCTTTAGCGGGGCAAGCTCTGGGGCCAACGTCCTGACTTTC
size: NA; D: NA; V: TRBV15; J: TRBJ2-3; CDR3: CATSRLLGRTPTDTQYF; DNA: TGTGCCACCAGCCGACTTCTGGGGCGGACCCCCACAGATACGCAGTATTTT
size: many; D: NA; V: TRBV6-6; J: TRBJ2-2; CDR3: CASLGPNTGELFF; DNA: TGTGCCAGCCTCGGACCAAACACCGGGGAGCTGTTTTTT
size: NA; D: NA; V: TRBV6-6; J: TRBJ1-2; CDR3: CASSYLRAMNGYTF; DNA: TGTGCCAGCAGTTACTTGAGGGCGATGAATGGCTACACCTTC
size: many; D: TRBD2; V: TRBV7-2; J: TRBJ2-5; CDR3: CASSARRGGETQYF; DNA: TGTGCCAGCAGCGCCCGGCGGGGGGGAGAGACCCAGTACTTC
size: few; D: NA; V: TRBV2; J: TRBJ2-3; CDR3: CASSEAGGVFTQYF; DNA: TGTGCCAGCAGTGAAGCGGGGGGTGTTTTTACGCAGTATTTT
size: NA; D: TRBD2; V: TRBV7-2; J: TRBJ2-3; CDR3: CASSTRLAGGGTDTQYF; DNA: TGTGCCAGCAGCACCCGACTAGCGGGGGGAGGCACAGATACGCAGTATTTT
size: few; D: TRBD1; V: TRBV25-1; J: TRBJ2-5; CDR3: CASSLDRVGSETQYF; DNA: TGTGCCAGCAGCCTCGACAGGGTTGGGTCGGAGACCCAGTACTTC
size: NA; D: NA; V: TRBV4-3; J: TRBJ1-4; CDR3: CASSQWRDSNEKLFF; DNA: TGCGCCAGCAGCCAGTGGCGGGATTCAAATGAAAAACTGTTTTTT
size: NA; D: TRBD1; V: TRBV29-1; J: TRBJ1-1; CDR3: CSVVSGTGGTEAFF; DNA: TGCAGCGTTGTGAGTGGGACAGGAGGGACTGAAGCTTTCTTT
size: NA; D: NA; V: TRBV5-6; J: TRBJ2-5; CDR3: CASSLRRRRQETQYF; DNA: TGTGCCAGCAGCTTACGGCGCAGGAGACAAGAGACCCAGTACTTC
size: NA; D: NA; V: TRBV7-9; J: TRBJ2-5; CDR3: CASSLTGRLGETQYF; DNA: TGTGCCAGCAGCTTAACGGGAAGGTTGGGGGAGACCCAGTACTTC
size: many; D: NA; V: TRBV11-2; J: TRBJ2-6; CDR3: CASSQSSGANVLTF; DNA: TGTGCCAGCAGCCAGAGCTCTGGGGCCAACGTCCTGACTTTC
size: many; D: NA; V: TRBV5-1; J: TRBJ2-3; CDR3: CASSLGWTQNTQYF; DNA: TGCGCCAGCAGCTTGGGTTGGACACAAAATACGCAGTATTTT
size: few; D: NA; V: TRBV7-8; J: TRBJ2-2; CDR3: CASSLEENTGELFF; DNA: TGTGCCAGCAGCTTAGAGGAGAACACCGGGGAGCTGTTTTTT
size: few; D: TRBD2; V: TRBV6-6; J: TRBJ2-1; CDR3: CASSLTSGSIYEQFF; DNA: TGTGCCAGCAGTCTGACTAGCGGGAGTATCTATGAGCAGTTCTTC
size: NA; D: TRBD1; V: TRBV6-1; J: TRBJ2-6; CDR3: CASSELTGSGANVLTF; DNA: TGTGCCAGCAGTGAGTTGACAGGGTCTGGGGCCAACGTCCTGACTTTC
size: few; D: TRBD1; V: TRBV27; J: TRBJ2-6; CDR3: CARYSTGVLSGANVLTF; DNA: TGTGCCAGATATTCGACAGGGGTTCTGTCTGGGGCCAACGTCCTGACTTTC
size: many; D: NA; V: TRBV5-4; J: TRBJ2-4; CDR3: CASSSRESKNIQYF; DNA: TGTGCCAGCAGCTCGCGAGAAAGCAAAAACATTCAGTACTTC
size: NA; D: TRBD1; V: TRBV7-9; J: TRBJ2-1; CDR3: CASSLWDRGNEQFF; DNA: TGTGCCAGCAGCTTGTGGGACAGGGGAAATGAGCAGTTCTTC
size: few; D: NA; V: TRBV5-4; J: TRBJ1-6; CDR3: CASSLEGRSYNSPLHF; DNA: TGTGCCAGCAGCTTGGAGGGTAGATCCTATAATTCACCCCTCCACTTT
size: many; D: NA; V: TRBV7-3; J: TRBJ2-3; CDR3: CASSLAGYTSTDTQYF; DNA: TGTGCCAGCAGCTTAGCTGGGTATACTAGCACAGATACGCAGTATTTT
size: few; D: TRBD2; V: TRBV30; J: TRBJ2-3; CDR3: CAWSIPSGGLGTDTQYF; DNA: TGTGCCTGGAGTATACCTAGCGGGGGATTGGGAACAGATACGCAGTATTTT
size: few; D: TRBD1; V: TRBV4-1; J: TRBJ1-1; CDR3: CASSQVGSNRGRSKTEAFF; DNA: TGCGCCAGCAGCCAAGTGGGGTCAAACAGGGGGCGCTCGAAAACTGAAGCTTTCTTT
size: few; D: NA; V: TRBV11-1; J: TRBJ2-1; CDR3: CASSFGQSGNEQFF; DNA: TGTGCCAGCAGCTTCGGACAGTCCGGCAATGAGCAGTTCTTC
size: few; D: NA; V: TRBV7-9; J: TRBJ2-7; CDR3: CASSSASRGGGEQYF; DNA: TGTGCCAGCAGTTCCGCATCCAGGGGGGGCGGCGAGCAGTACTTC
size: few; D: NA; V: TRBV25-1; J: TRBJ2-2; CDR3: CASSSDTRTGELFF; DNA: TGTGCCAGCAGTTCGGACACCCGCACCGGGGAGCTGTTTTTT
size: NA; D: NA; V: TRBV18; J: TRBJ2-3; CDR3: CASSQEGGTDTQYF; DNA: TGTGCCAGCTCACAGGAGGGTGGCACAGATACGCAGTATTTT
size: NA; D: TRBD2; V: TRBV2; J: TRBJ2-1; CDR3: CASRRESHEQFF; DNA: TGTGCCAGCAGGCGGGAGTCCCATGAGCAGTTCTTC
size: many; D: TRBD1; V: TRBV28; J: TRBJ1-5; CDR3: CASSRGQGGQPQHF; DNA: TGTGCCAGCAGTAGGGGACAGGGAGGGCAGCCCCAGCATTTT
size: few; D: NA; V: TRBV28; J: TRBJ2-5; CDR3: CASSPDGPQETQYF; DNA: TGTGCCAGCAGTCCCGACGGGCCCCAAGAGACCCAGTACTTC
size: NA; D: NA; V: TRBV4-2; J: TRBJ1-2; CDR3: CASRSADWGYTF; DNA: TGTGCCAGCAGGTCAGCTGATTGGGGCTACACCTTC
size: NA; D: NA; V: TRBV7-9; J: TRBJ1-1; CDR3: CASSHLGREAAEAFF; DNA: TGTGCCAGCAGCCATTTGGGCCGGGAAGCGGCTGAAGCTTTCTTT
size: NA; D: NA; V: TRBV4-3; J: TRBJ2-3; CDR3: CASSRRVFTDTQYF; DNA: TGCGCCAGCAGCCGACGGGTCTTCACAGATACGCAGTATTTT
size: few; D: NA; V: TRBV9; J: TRBJ1-2; CDR3: CASSARLDSGGYTF; DNA: TGTGCCAGCAGCGCCCGTTTGGACTCGGGAGGCTACACCTTC
size: few; D: TRBD2; V: TRBV11-2; J: TRBJ2-3; CDR3: CASSLVGLAGAGLTQYF; DNA: TGTGCCAGCAGCTTAGTGGGACTAGCGGGAGCGGGGCTTACGCAGTATTTT
size: many; D: NA; V: TRBV5-1; J: TRBJ1-2; CDR3: CASSLDLGDWGGYTF; DNA: TGCGCCAGCAGCTTGGATCTCGGAGATTGGGGTGGCTACACCTTC